The sequence of this T cell receptor beta chain was determined in a study of blood T cell repertoires in COVID-19. Overall study: Collection of acute and convalescent COVID-19 samples took place in the United States, Italy and Spain. Sources were T cells, B-cell-depleted T cells, or PBMCs; the material itself was cDNA or gDNA.

V gave up 2 bases and J gave up 2 bases, with 13 bases separating them. Germline values: CDR1 SNHLY, CDR2 FYNNEI. There are 15 residues in the CDR3. In the original analysis: It was from reference gene primer amplification that nucleated cell counts were estimated. Clones were read by immunoSEQ multiplex PCR, and TCRdb kept only the in-frame ones, dropping some. The D gene and trimming were derived from the DNA, and the V and J assignments and clone size from that table. The sample comprises 140,000 to 150,000 clones, 80% to 90% of which are singletons, and around 1.7% rests with the top ten. The chain recombines TRBV2 with TRBJ2-7; possibly TRBD2 for D (5 bases). This TCR derives from a woman in her fifties or sixties with acute or convalescent COVID-19. Sequencing was done on a sample of peripheral blood. CDR3 DNA: TGTGCCAGCAGTGAACAGGCTAGCCGGACCTACGAGCAGTACTTC. Translating it yields CASSEQASRTYEQYF. The whole variable domain, remainder taken from reference TRBV2 and TRBJ2-7, is EPEVTQTPSHQVTQMGQEVILRCVPISNHLYFYWYRQILGQKVEFLVSFYNNEISEKSEIFDDQFSVERPDGSNFTLKIRSTKLEDSAMYFCASSEQASRTYEQYFGPGTRLTVT.